The entry below describes one T cell receptor beta chain. This clonotype was found a few times. The clone's antigen remains unknown. One base away there is no much larger clone; base qualities are not given. The data are from a study of identical twins (dated by TCRdb to 2015 to 2016). At the level of the whole study: TCR alpha and beta repertoires from monozygotic twins, unrelated adults of various ages and cord blood were deep-sequenced to test whether fetal clonotypes persist. To rule out contamination, replicate twin experiments were performed at different times with different library preparation protocols. General conclusions and limits of the study: In monozygotic twins, out-of-frame TCR alpha sharing was systematically underestimated by recombination models, although the models agreed with sharing between unrelated individuals. Fewer insertions were carried by abundant cord blood beta clonotypes; a weaker similar trend was observed in young adult naive repertoires, while no such trend was observed in memory repertoires. The excess sharing between twins in beta out-of-frame sequences was weaker because fewer shared sequences reduced the signal-to-noise ratio. Compared with coincidental sharing between unrelated individuals, out-of-frame TCR alpha sequences shared between twins showed an excess of sequences with low generation probability. Because the same donors could not be followed over many years, conclusions were based on cross-sectional statistical analysis. Zero-insertion analyses could be partly confounded by invariant T cells such as MAIT and iNKT, though diverse VJ usage argued against such confounding for most clonotypes.

Only healthy Caucasian donors were included. From its cysteine to its phenylalanine, the CDR3 spans 17 amino acids. Just the 51-base CDR3 DNA is kept, in frame starting at base 1. The germline V gene encodes CDR1 SGHTA and CDR2 FQGNSA. From V the trimming removes 4 bases and from J it removes 0 bases, while the gene matches leave 7 bases of the junction unaccounted for. Preparation of the library involved 5' RACE. For sequencing, an Illumina HiSeq 2000 was employed. A universal primer binding site was added through template switching, and the final cDNA carried a unique molecular identifier so that TCR cDNA molecules could be counted accurately. First-strand cDNA for TCR alpha and beta chains was synthesized from specific primers in the conserved constant-segment region. To control for contamination, every cDNA library was double barcoded, receiving both a SMART-Mk sample barcode and Illumina barcodes. Two successive PCR steps introduced TruSeq adapter sequences along with Illumina sample barcodes. The TCR alpha and beta cDNA libraries were sequenced on the Illumina HiSeq platform using custom primers. For the original study's pipeline: MiGEC processed the raw reads to extract unique molecular identifiers, while MiXCR was used to determine the CDR3 positions. Recombination models were inferred per individual with the repgenHMM and IGoR tools using an EM algorithm. Shared clonotypes were analyzed with the tcR package in R, and sharing was normalized by the product of cloneset sizes. To study raw recombination free of thymic and clonal selection effects, out-of-frame nonproductive sequences were analyzed. TCRdb reworked the public reads: Q25 trimming with fastp, MiXCR clone assembly, productive beta chains retained. Under each unique CDR3 protein, matching rows form one entry showing the most common genes and DNA. For this entry, the V and J calls and clone size follow TCRdb and not the study's own pipeline. Here the sample has roughly 1.6 million distinct CDR3 sequences; about 32% occur a single time. About 0.3% of the sample lies in the top ten.

The sequenced sample was cord blood. This receptor was taken from a newborn girl in good health. The chain uses TRBV7-2 and TRBJ2-4, and 9 junctional nucleotides match TRBD2. Here is the DNA: TGTGCCAGCAGCTCTCTAGCGGGACCCGTAGCCAAAAACATTCAGTACTTC. Its translation reads: CASSSLAGPVAKNIQYF.